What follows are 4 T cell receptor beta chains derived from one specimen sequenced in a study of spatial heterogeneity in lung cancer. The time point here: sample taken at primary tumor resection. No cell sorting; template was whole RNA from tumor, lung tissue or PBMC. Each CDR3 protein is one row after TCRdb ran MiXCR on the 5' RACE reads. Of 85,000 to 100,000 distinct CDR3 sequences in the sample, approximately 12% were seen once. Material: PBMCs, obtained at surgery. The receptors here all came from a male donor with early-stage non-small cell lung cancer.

CDR3 sequence: CASSSIAGAFYEQYF. CDR3 sequence (DNA): TGTGCCAGCAGTTCGATAGCGGGGGCCTTCTACGAGCAGTACTTC. The gene calls are TRBV28 and TRBJ2-7, with 9 bases aligning to TRBD2. V shed 4 bases, J shed 3 bases, and the junction held 7 bases outside the gene matches. The germline gives CDR1 MDHEN, CDR2 SYDVKM. The length of the CDR3 is 15 residues.

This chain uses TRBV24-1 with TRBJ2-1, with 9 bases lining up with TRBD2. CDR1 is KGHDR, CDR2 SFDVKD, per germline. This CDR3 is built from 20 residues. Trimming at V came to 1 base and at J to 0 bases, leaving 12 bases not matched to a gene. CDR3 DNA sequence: TGTGCCACCAGTGATTTTGTGCCGGGACTAGCCGCAGGCTCCTACAATGAGCAGTTCTTC. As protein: CATSDFVPGLAAGSYNEQFF.

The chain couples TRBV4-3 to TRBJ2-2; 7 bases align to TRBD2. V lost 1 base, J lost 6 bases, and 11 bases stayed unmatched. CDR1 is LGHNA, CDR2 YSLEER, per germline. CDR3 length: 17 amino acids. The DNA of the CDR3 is TGCGCCAGCAGCCAAGGACCTCCGGGACTATCTGCCGGGGAGCTGTTTTTT. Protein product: CASSQGPPGLSAGELFF.

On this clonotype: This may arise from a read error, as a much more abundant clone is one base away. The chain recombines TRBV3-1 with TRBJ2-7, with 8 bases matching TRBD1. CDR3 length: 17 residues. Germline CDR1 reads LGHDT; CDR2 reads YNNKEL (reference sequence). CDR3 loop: CASSQDLRGQVSYERYF. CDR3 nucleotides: TGTGCCAGCAGCCAAGATCTTCGGGGACAGGTGAGCTACGAGCGGTACTTC.